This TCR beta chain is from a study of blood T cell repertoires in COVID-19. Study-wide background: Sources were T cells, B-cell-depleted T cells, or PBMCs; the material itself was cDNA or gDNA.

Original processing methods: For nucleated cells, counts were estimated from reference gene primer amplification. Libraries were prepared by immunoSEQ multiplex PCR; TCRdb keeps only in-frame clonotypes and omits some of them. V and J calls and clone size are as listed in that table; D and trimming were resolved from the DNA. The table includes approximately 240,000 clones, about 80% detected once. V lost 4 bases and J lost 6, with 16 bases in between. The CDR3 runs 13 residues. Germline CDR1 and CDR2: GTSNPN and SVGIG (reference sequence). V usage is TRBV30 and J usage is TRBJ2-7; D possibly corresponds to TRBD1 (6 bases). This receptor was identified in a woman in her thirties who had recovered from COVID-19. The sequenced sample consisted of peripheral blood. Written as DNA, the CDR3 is TGTGCCTGGAACCGGGACACTGGAGGCGAGCAGTACTTC. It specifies CAWNRDTGGEQYF.